Below, 5 T cell receptor beta chains from the same sample are listed, as sequenced in a study of blood T cell repertoires in COVID-19. Profiled with immunoSEQ multiplex PCR; TCRdb holds only in-frame clones, not every one. The sample comprises 20,000 to 25,000 clones, over 80% of which are singletons, and 55% to 75% rests with the top ten. The source material was peripheral blood. All receptors come from a woman of 80 years or more with acute or convalescent COVID-19.

The V call is TRBV12-5, the J call TRBJ1-1; the D is unclear. The CDR3 covers 14 residues. CDR1 and CDR2 from the germline V gene are LGHNT and FRNRAP. V lost 6 bases and J 7 bases, leaving 18 bases between the germline ends. DNA of the CDR3: TGTGCTAGTGGCAGACCTGAGGGCACCCTTGAAGCTTTCTTT. This codes for CASGRPEGTLEAFF.

The chain's CDR3 is CASSEKGRGSPGEQYF. DNA of the CDR3: TGTGCCAGCAGTGAAAAGGGGCGGGGAAGCCCAGGAGAGCAGTACTTC. The V call is TRBV6-1, the J call TRBJ2-7, with D perhaps TRBD2 (6 bases). The germline gives CDR1 MNHNS, CDR2 SASEGT. The CDR3 extends over 16 amino acids. V was cut by 2 bases and J by 7 bases, with 21 bases left in between.

V usage is TRBV5-4 and J usage is TRBJ1-1; a weak D match, TRBD1 (5 bases). Germline CDR1 and CDR2: SGHNT and YYREEE (reference sequence). With 4 bases removed from V and 0 bases from J, the gap between germline ends came to 10 bases. CDR3 length: 14 residues. This chain's CDR3 is CASSVGLMNTEAFF. CDR3 bases: TGTGCCAGCAGCGTGGGACTGATGAACACTGAAGCTTTCTTT.

The chain recombines TRBV4-2 with TRBJ2-1; TRBD1 agrees at 8 bases. Germline V lookup: CDR1 LGHNA, CDR2 YNFKEQ. CDR3 size: 14 residues. V dropped 6 bases and J dropped 2; count of bases not matched to a gene: 3. This chain's CDR3 is CASSTTGAYNEQFF. CDR3 coding DNA: TGTGCCAGCAGTACGACAGGGGCCTACAATGAGCAGTTCTTC.

The chain links TRBV19 to TRBJ2-1, with D perhaps TRBD2 (6 bases). Per the germline V gene, CDR1 is LNHDA and CDR2 is SQIVND (reference sequence). CDR3 length equals 13 residues. Trimming removed 6 bases at V and 5 bases at J, with 11 bases between. DNA of the CDR3: TGTGCCAGTAGCGCCGGGAGAAACAATGAGCAGTTCTTC. It yields the protein CASSAGRNNEQFF. Supplemented by reference TRBV19 and TRBJ2-1, the full variable domain reads DGGITQSPKYLFRKEGQNVTLSCEQNLNHDAMYWYRQDPGQGLRLIYYSQIVNDFQKGDIAEGYSVSREKKESFPLTVTSAQKNPTAFYLCASSAGRNNEQFFGPGTRLTVL.